In its sample, the clone carrying this T cell receptor beta chain was seen many times. The data are from a study of regulatory T cells in long-lasting Graves disease. As for time point: newly diagnosed GD, antithyroid drugs for less than 3 months. Construction of the TCR library relied on RNA isolated from PBMCs. From germline, CDR1 is KGHDR and CDR2 SFDVKD. Trimming removed 3 bases from V and 0 bases from J; junction bases left unmatched: 5. This CDR3 region has 16 residues. According to the study, TCR beta libraries were built with iRepertoire HTBI primers and CDR3-region Arm-PCR. TCRdb ran MiXCR on the multiplex PCR reads and lists one entry per CDR3 protein. Of some 500,000 distinct CDR3 sequences listed, approximately 12% were seen once; the top ten hold under 10%. This sample also appeared in a second study, on T cells in Graves' hyperthyroidism and ophthalmopathy.

Specimen: peripheral blood mononuclear cells (PBMCs), collected at new diagnosis, from a patient treated with antithyroid drugs. J is TRBJ2-3 and V is TRBV24-1; 7 bases match TRBD2. The source of this sequence is a man aged 25 to 40 with Graves disease. The CDR3 region is CATSDTLAASTDTQYF. Written as DNA, the CDR3 is TGTGCCACCAGTGATACCCTAGCGGCGAGCACAGATACGCAGTATTTT.